Listed here are 10 T cell receptor beta chains from one sample, sequenced in a study of T cell repertoires in cytomegalovirus infection. TCRdb itself ran the reads through MiXCR, one entry per CDR3 protein. The sample records approximately 250,000 distinct CDR3 sequences, around an eighth being singletons. Sequenced input: PBMCs. Receptor source: a human donor in good health (CMV status not recorded). Some clones in this sample may be carry-over from other donors' samples.

This clonotype has a count of ten or more. The CDR3 region has the DNA TGTGCCAGCAGCCAATCCGGTGGGGCTAATGAAAAACTGTTTTTT. This encodes CASSQSGGANEKLFF. This chain joins TRBV7-2 and TRBJ1-4; no firm D call. V was clipped by 5 bases and J by 3 bases, with 13 bases between them. There are 15 residues in the CDR3. Germline V gene lookup returns CDR1 SGHTA and CDR2 FQGNSA.

Many counts were recorded for this clonotype. This chain connects TRBV7-3 to TRBJ2-7; tentative D call: TRBD2 (6 bases). V was pared by 5 bases and J by 4 bases, with 15 bases between. The CDR3 has 14 amino acids. Germline V CDR1 and CDR2: SGHTA, FQGTGA. The CDR3 sequence: CASSDGGRPYEQYF. CDR3 in DNA: TGTGCCAGCAGCGACGGGGGAAGACCATACGAGCAGTACTTC. Full variable domain (remainder filled in from reference TRBV7-3 and TRBJ2-7): GAGVSQTPSNKVTEKGKYVELRCDPISGHTALYWYRQSLGQGPEFLIYFQGTGAADDSGLPNDRFFAVRPEGSVSTLKIQRTERGDSAVYLCASSDGGRPYEQYFGPGTRLTVT.

This sequence joins TRBV28 and TRBJ2-6; the match to TRBD1 covers 7 bases. V gave up 6 bases and J gave up 4 bases; unmatched junction bases: 6. CDR3 length equals 15 residues. Looked up from germline, CDR1 is MDHEN and CDR2 is SYDVKM. The CDR3 DNA sequence: TGTGCCAGCAGGCAAACAGGGGCCGGGGCCAACGTCCTGACTTTC. Its protein is CASRQTGAGANVLTF.

This clonotype was counted many times. The V gene is TRBV19, the J gene TRBJ2-1; the D gene could be TRBD1 or TRBD2 (5 bases each). This CDR3 comprises 16 residues. Germline V CDR1 and CDR2: LNHDA, SQIVND (reference sequence). Trimming left V 6 bases short and J 0 bases short, with 15 bases between. The CDR3 DNA is TGTGCCAGTAGCCGTCGGGACGGTAGCTCCTACAATGAGCAGTTCTTC. Translated, it gives CASSRRDGSSYNEQFF.

At least ten counts were recorded for this clonotype. The chain employs TRBV7-2 and TRBJ1-6, with 9 bases lining up with TRBD1. The germline V gene has CDR1 SGHTA and CDR2 FQGNSA. The CDR3 has 16 amino acids. J was trimmed by 5 bases and V by 5 bases; bases with no gene match: 7. As DNA, the CDR3 is TGTGCCAGCAGCCCGCACGGGACAGGGAATAATTCACCCCTCCACTTT. Its protein is CASSPHGTGNNSPLHF.

This clonotype has ten or more counts. This rearrangement joins TRBV6-2 or TRBV6-3 to TRBJ2-7; D remains ambiguous. The CDR3 spans 13 residues. Germline CDR1 and CDR2: MNHEY and SVGEGT. The V end lost 2 bases, the J end lost 0 bases, and 5 bases lay between the germline ends. Here the CDR3 DNA reads TGTGCCAGCAGTTACGGAATCTCCTACGAGCAGTACTTC. This gives the protein CASSYGISYEQYF.

This clonotype was observed many times. V and J are TRBV28 and TRBJ2-7; 9 bases map to TRBD1. The V gene end was trimmed by 7 bases and the J gene end by 3 bases; junction bases not matched to a gene: 7. The germline CDR1 and CDR2 sequences are MDHEN and SYDVKM. The CDR3 has 14 amino acids. This CDR3 is CASKDRGGFYEQYF. In DNA, the CDR3 is TGTGCCAGCAAAGACAGGGGGGGATTCTACGAGCAGTACTTC.

On this clonotype: A much larger clone is a single base away; this may be a read error. The chain employs TRBV4-1 and TRBJ2-1; tentative D call: TRBD2 (6 bases). The CDR3 contains 12 residues. CDR1 and CDR2 from the germline V gene are MGHRA and YSYEKL. The ends were cut back, 4 bases at V and 9 bases at J, with 10 bases in the middle. This CDR3 is CASSPTEGEQFF. The DNA of the CDR3 is TGCGCCAGCAGCCCTACGGAGGGTGAGCAGTTCTTC.

This chain joins TRBV28 and TRBJ1-6; D call uncertain. The germline gives CDR1 MDHEN, CDR2 SYDVKM. The CDR3 consists of 14 residues. Trimming stripped 3 bases from V and 6 bases from J, with 9 bases between. In DNA, the CDR3 is TGTGCCAGCAGTTTTCTACGGTTTAATTCACCCCTCCACTTT. It is translated as CASSFLRFNSPLHF. Full variable domain (missing parts from reference TRBV28 and TRBJ1-6): DVKVTQSSRYLVKRTGEKVFLECVQDMDHENMFWYRQDPGLGLRLIYFSYDVKMKEKGDIPEGYSVSREKKERFSLILESASTNQTSMYLCASSFLRFNSPLHFGNGTRLTVT.

This clonotype was seen repeatedly, ten times or more. V is TRBV29-1 and J is TRBJ1-2; no firm D call. Germline-derived CDR1 and CDR2 are SQVTM and ANQGSEA. Trimming shortened V by 3 bases and J by 5 bases, and 13 bases separated the two germline ends. The CDR3 spans 13 residues. The CDR3 DNA reads as TGCAGCGTTGAGGGCAAGGGATGGTATGGCTACACCTTC. This sequence encodes CSVEGKGWYGYTF.